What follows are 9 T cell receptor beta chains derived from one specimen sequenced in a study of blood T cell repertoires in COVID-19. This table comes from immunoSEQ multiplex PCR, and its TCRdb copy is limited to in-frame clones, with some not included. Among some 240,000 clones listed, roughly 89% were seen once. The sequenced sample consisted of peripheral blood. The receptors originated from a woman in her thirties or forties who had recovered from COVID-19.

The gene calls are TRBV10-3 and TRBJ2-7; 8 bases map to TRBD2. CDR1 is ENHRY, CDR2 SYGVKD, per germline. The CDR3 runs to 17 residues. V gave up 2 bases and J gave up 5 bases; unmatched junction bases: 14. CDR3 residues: CAISEPEWRGAGDEQYF. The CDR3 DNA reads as TGTGCCATCAGTGAGCCGGAATGGCGGGGGGCCGGGGACGAGCAGTACTTC.

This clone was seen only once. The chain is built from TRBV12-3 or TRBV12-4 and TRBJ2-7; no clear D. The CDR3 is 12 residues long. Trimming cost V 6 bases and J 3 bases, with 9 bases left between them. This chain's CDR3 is CASSPSLYEQYF. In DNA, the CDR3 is TGTGCCAGCAGCCCAAGCCTCTACGAGCAGTACTTC.

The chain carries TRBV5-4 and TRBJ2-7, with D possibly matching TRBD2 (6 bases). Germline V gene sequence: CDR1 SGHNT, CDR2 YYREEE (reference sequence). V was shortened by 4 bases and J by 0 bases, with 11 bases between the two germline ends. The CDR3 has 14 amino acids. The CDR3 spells CASSAGTSSYEQYV. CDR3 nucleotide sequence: TGTGCCAGCAGCGCCGGGACTTCCTCCTACGAGCAGTACGTC.

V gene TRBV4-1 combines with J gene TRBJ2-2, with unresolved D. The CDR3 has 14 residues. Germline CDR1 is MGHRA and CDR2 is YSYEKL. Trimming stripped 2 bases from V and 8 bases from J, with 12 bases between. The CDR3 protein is CASSQSPAGGELFF. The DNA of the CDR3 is TGCGCCAGCAGCCAATCCCCGGCAGGAGGGGAGCTGTTTTTT.

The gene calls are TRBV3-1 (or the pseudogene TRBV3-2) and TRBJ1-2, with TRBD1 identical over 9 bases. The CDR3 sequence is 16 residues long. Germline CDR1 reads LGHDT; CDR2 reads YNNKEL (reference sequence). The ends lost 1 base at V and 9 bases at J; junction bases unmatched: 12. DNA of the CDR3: TGTGCCAGCAGCCAAGGTATCGGGGGACAGGGAGGCAGCTACACCTTC. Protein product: CASSQGIGGQGGSYTF.

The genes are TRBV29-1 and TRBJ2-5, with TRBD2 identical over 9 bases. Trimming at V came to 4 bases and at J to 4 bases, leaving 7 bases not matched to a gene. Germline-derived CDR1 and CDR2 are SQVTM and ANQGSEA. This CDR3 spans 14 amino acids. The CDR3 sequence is CSVGLAGNLETQYF. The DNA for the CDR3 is TGCAGCGTTGGTCTAGCGGGGAATTTAGAGACCCAGTACTTC.

The CDR3: CATSTSRNSGPHYGYTF. DNA of the CDR3: TGTGCCACCAGCACAAGTAGGAATTCAGGGCCACACTATGGCTACACCTTC. The chain is built from TRBV15 and TRBJ1-2, with a possible D match to TRBD1 (5 bases). V lost 4 bases and J 3 bases, leaving 21 bases between the germline ends. Germline CDR1 reads LNHNV; CDR2 reads YYDKDF (reference sequence). The CDR3 has 17 residues. Based on the CDR3 plus reference TRBV15 and TRBJ1-2, the full variable domain is DAMVIQNPRYQVTQFGKPVTLSCSQTLNHNVMYWYQQKSSQAPKLLFHYYDKDFNNEADTPDNFQSRRPNTSFCFLDIRSPGLGDTAMYLCATSTSRNSGPHYGYTFGSGTRLTVV.

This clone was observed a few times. The CDR3 DNA reads as TGTGCCAGCAGTGAGTTCGTATTGGAGACCCAGTACTTC. Protein sequence: CASSEFVLETQYF. The gene calls are TRBV2 and TRBJ2-5; D is unclear. CDR3 length: 13 amino acids. V lost 3 bases and J 5 bases, leaving 10 bases between the germline ends. Germline assignment: CDR1 SNHLY and CDR2 FYNNEI.

CDR3 in amino acids: CASSLRGNMNTEAFF. CDR3 coding DNA: TGTGCCAGCAGCTTGAGAGGGAACATGAACACTGAAGCTTTCTTT. The chain combines TRBV5-5 with TRBJ1-1; D gene unclear. The CDR3 extends over 15 amino acids. V dropped 1 base and J dropped 0 bases, with 10 bases sitting between them. Per the germline V gene, CDR1 is SGHKS and CDR2 is YYEKEE (reference sequence). Full variable domain (rest looked up from reference TRBV5-5 and TRBJ1-1): DAGVTQSPTHLIKTRGQQVTLRCSPISGHKSVSWYQQVLGQGPQFIFQYYEKEERGRGNFPDRFSARQFPNYSSELNVNALLLGDSALYLCASSLRGNMNTEAFFGQGTRLTVV.